Each of the 27 T cell receptor beta chains below was sequenced from the same sample in a study of blood T cells in healthy people across ages. The authors ran a second PCR of 7 to 11 cycles using a sample-barcoded 5' primer and a J-beta primer mix. TCRdb re-called the 5' RACE reads through MiXCR, storing one row per CDR3 protein. The sample holds some 640,000 distinct CDR3 sequences, 45% to 50% seen once. What was sequenced was blood. The origin of the receptors is a woman aged 60-75 years in good health.

In its sample, this clonotype was seen a few times. This chain links TRBV6-2 or TRBV6-3 with TRBJ1-1, with 11 bases matching TRBD1. Germline CDR1 is MNHEY and CDR2 is SVGEGT. There are 12 residues in the CDR3. The J segment lost 4 bases and the V segment lost 11 bases, leaving 3 bases of the junction unmatched. The DNA for the CDR3 is TGTGCCGCAGGGACAGGGGGCACTGAAGCTTTCTTT. It yields the protein CAAGTGGTEAFF.

The rearrangement uses TRBV7-9 and TRBJ2-7; D uncertain. V was cut by 1 base and J by 9 bases, with 13 bases left in between. The germline V gene encodes CDR1 SEHNR and CDR2 FQNEAQ (reference sequence). There are 13 residues in the CDR3. CDR3: CASSLEEYTGQYF. The CDR3 nucleotides read TGTGCCAGCAGCTTAGAGGAGTACACCGGGCAGTACTTC.

This chain links TRBV28 with TRBJ2-1, with D possibly TRBD2 on 6 matching bases. CDR1 is MDHEN, CDR2 SYDVKM, per germline. CDR3 size: 15 residues. V gave up 2 bases and J gave up 2 bases, with 10 bases separating them. The CDR3 region is CASSLTSITYNEQFF. In nucleotides, the CDR3 is TGTGCCAGCAGTTTAACTAGCATAACCTACAATGAGCAGTTCTTC.

The rearrangement joins TRBV5-1 to TRBJ2-1; 9 bases align to TRBD2. The CDR3 totals 16 residues. V shed 3 bases and J 7 bases; nucleotides not matched to a gene: 11. CDR1 SGHRS and CDR2 YFSETQ come from the germline V gene. The CDR3 bases are TGCGCCAGCAGCTGGGCTAGCGGGAACGCGGGTAATGAGCAGTTCTTC. Amino acids: CASSWASGNAGNEQFF. Filled out from reference TRBV5-1 and TRBJ2-1, the complete variable domain reads KAGVTQTPRYLIKTRGQQVTLSCSPISGHRSVSWYQQTPGQGLQFLFEYFSETQRNKGNFPGRFSGRQFSNSRSEMNVSTLELGDSALYLCASSWASGNAGNEQFFGPGTRLTVL.

The genes are TRBV24-1 and TRBJ2-1, with D perhaps TRBD1 or TRBD2 (5 bases each). Germline loops: CDR1 KGHDR, CDR2 SFDVKD. The CDR3 totals 14 residues. Trimming cost V 10 bases and J 2 bases, with 14 bases left between them. CDR3 DNA sequence: TGTGCCACAGGGGAGCGATCTACCTACAATGAGCAGTTCTTC. It yields the protein CATGERSTYNEQFF.

The chain is built from TRBV20-1 and TRBJ2-5; the D gene is possibly TRBD1 (6 bases). V lost 5 bases and J 1 base, leaving 23 bases between the germline ends. The CDR3 covers 17 residues. Germline values: CDR1 DFQATT, CDR2 SNEGSKA (reference sequence). The CDR3 loop reads CSARPNVRQETQETQYF. The CDR3 DNA reads as TGCAGTGCTCGCCCAAATGTAAGACAGGAGACCCAAGAGACCCAGTACTTC.

This chain uses TRBV2 with TRBJ2-7, with D perhaps TRBD1 or TRBD2 (5 bases each). V shed 7 bases and J shed 2 bases, with 15 bases lying between them. Germline CDR1 and CDR2: SNHLY and FYNNEI. The CDR3 is 14 amino acids. CDR3 coding DNA: TGTGCCAGCAAGCCGGGACCCCGCCCCTACGAGCAGTACTTC. This encodes CASKPGPRPYEQYF.

In its sample, this clonotype was seen a few times. The J gene is TRBJ2-2, the V gene TRBV20-1; D is uncertain. CDR3 length: 11 amino acids. Trimming removed 5 bases from V and 5 bases from J, with 6 bases in between. Germline CDR1 and CDR2: DFQATT and SNEGSKA (reference sequence). The CDR3 DNA sequence: TGCAGTGCTTTCCGGACCGGGGAGCTGTTTTTT. Amino acid sequence: CSAFRTGELFF.

The chain joins TRBV5-1 to TRBJ1-2; 8 bases are shared with TRBD1. The V gene end was trimmed by 0 bases and the J gene end by 4 bases; junction bases not matched to a gene: 5. Germline V gives CDR1 SGHRS, CDR2 YFSETQ. The CDR3 is made up of 15 amino acids. The CDR3 nucleotides are TGCGCCAGCAGCTTGGCCAGGGGGCTGACCTATGGCTACACCTTC. This translates into CASSLARGLTYGYTF.

This CDR3 reads CASRVLMGETQYF. The CDR3 DNA is TGTGCCAGCAGAGTACTGATGGGGGAGACCCAGTACTTC. The chain uses TRBV11-1 and TRBJ2-5, with D unresolved. CDR1 and CDR2 from the germline V gene are SGHAT and FQDESV (reference sequence). This CDR3 contains 13 residues. Deletions cut 6 bases from V and 5 bases from J, with 13 bases between. Complete variable domain (other parts from reference TRBV11-1 and TRBJ2-5): EAEVAQSPRYKITEKSQAVAFWCDPISGHATLYWYRQILGQGPELLVQFQDESVVDDSQLPKDRFSAERLKGVDSTLKIQPAELGDSAMYLCASRVLMGETQYFGPGTRLLVL.

The chain is built from TRBV20-1 and TRBJ2-3; a possible D gene is TRBD2 (6 bases). The CDR3 consists of 13 residues. V lost 5 bases and J lost 1, with 10 bases in between. CDR1 DFQATT and CDR2 SNEGSKA come from the germline V gene (reference sequence). This CDR3 reads CSAGRTGTDTQYF. CDR3 nucleotides: TGCAGTGCTGGGAGGACGGGCACAGATACGCAGTATTTT.

J is TRBJ2-7 and V is TRBV15; no reliable D call. CDR1 LNHNV and CDR2 YYDKDF come from the germline V gene (reference sequence). The CDR3 loop spans 13 amino acids. V lost 0 bases and J lost 6, with 9 bases in between. In DNA, the CDR3 is TGTGCCACCAGCAGAGACCTGAGAGGCGAGCAGTACTTC. Encoded protein: CATSRDLRGEQYF.

This clonotype appeared many times. The chain employs TRBV20-1 and TRBJ2-3, with D perhaps matching TRBD1 (6 bases). CDR1 and CDR2 (germline): DFQATT, SNEGSKA (reference sequence). The V gene lost 6 bases and the J gene lost 2 bases, with 24 bases spanning the gap. The CDR3 spans 17 residues. CDR3 region: CSAQTGSRLPTTDTQYF. CDR3 bases: TGCAGTGCCCAAACAGGGTCGAGATTACCTACCACAGATACGCAGTATTTT.

The chain links TRBV20-1 to TRBJ1-1; the match to TRBD1 covers 8 bases. The CDR3 consists of 13 residues. Germline values: CDR1 DFQATT, CDR2 SNEGSKA (reference sequence). V trimming: 4 bases; J trimming: 6 bases; junction bases outside the gene matches: 7. DNA of the CDR3: TGCAGTGCTATAGGACAGGGCATAGCTGAAGCTTTCTTT. Protein product: CSAIGQGIAEAFF.

This clonotype was recorded a few times. The V gene is TRBV24-1, the J gene TRBJ2-1; 12 positions agree with TRBD2. V shed 12 bases and J 7 bases; nucleotides not matched to a gene: 6. The CDR3 consists of 13 residues. Looked up from germline, CDR1 is KGHDR and CDR2 is SFDVKD. Written as DNA, the CDR3 is TGTGCCGCTATGACTAGCGGGAGTAATGAGCAGTTCTTC. This gives the protein CAAMTSGSNEQFF.

This clonotype was found a few times. The gene calls are TRBV12-3 or TRBV12-4 and TRBJ2-1; D is possibly TRBD2 (6 bases). V lost 1 base to trimming and J lost 0 bases, with 13 bases between them. This CDR3 has 17 amino acids. The CDR3 region has the DNA TGTGCCAGCAGTTTAGATATAGCGGAGAGCTCCTACAATGAGCAGTTCTTC. Its protein product is CASSLDIAESSYNEQFF.

The DNA for the CDR3 is TGCGCCAGCAGCTGGACAGGGGAAAGGAGCACTGAAGCTTTCTTT. Translating it yields CASSWTGERSTEAFF. The chain joins TRBV5-1 to TRBJ1-1, with 9 bases matching TRBD1. CDR3 length equals 15 residues. The V and J ends lost 3 bases and 4 bases, in that order; junction bases with no gene match: 7. In germline, CDR1 is SGHRS, CDR2 YFSETQ.

This rearrangement joins TRBV11-1 to TRBJ2-1, with 10 bases that match TRBD1. Losses at the gene ends were 5 bases for V and 4 bases for J; bases not matched to a gene: 29. Germline CDR1 is SGHAT and CDR2 is FQDESV (reference sequence). The CDR3 runs to 23 residues. The CDR3 DNA sequence: TGTGCCAGCAGCCCAGATGTTGCCGTGACAGGGGGCGCGTTCCTTCGGGGTTACAATGAGCAGTTCTTC. It codes for CASSPDVAVTGGAFLRGYNEQFF.

The chain links TRBV27 to TRBJ2-7; D possibly matches TRBD1 or TRBD2 (5 bases each). Germline CDR1 is MNHEY and CDR2 is SMNVEV (reference sequence). This CDR3 region has 16 residues. V dropped 4 bases and J dropped 3 bases, with 19 bases sitting between them. CDR3 residues: CASSSSLGTGIYEQYF. The CDR3 DNA follows: TGTGCCAGCAGTTCCTCTCTCGGGACGGGAATCTACGAGCAGTACTTC.

This clonotype was found a few times. The chain combines TRBV7-2 with TRBJ2-7; a possible D gene is TRBD2 (6 bases). Germline V CDR1 and CDR2: SGHTA, FQGNSA. CDR3 size: 13 residues. V was shortened by 5 bases and J by 5 bases, with 13 bases between the two germline ends. CDR3 coding DNA: TGTGCCAGCAGCCAAGACCCGGGGGACGAGCAGTACTTC. This gives the protein CASSQDPGDEQYF.

This clonotype has a handful of counts. This sequence joins TRBV6-2 or TRBV6-3 and TRBJ1-1; D is unclear. Trimming removed 2 bases at V and 0 bases at J, with 4 bases between. CDR3 length: 13 residues. CDR1 is MNHEY, CDR2 SVGEGT, per germline. The CDR3 DNA is TGTGCCAGCAGTTACCAGGTGAACACTGAAGCTTTCTTT. It is translated as CASSYQVNTEAFF.

The V call is TRBV7-3, the J call TRBJ2-5; D gene unclear. Judging by the DNA end, TRBJ2-7 fits better; the J call may be wrong. Germline CDR1 and CDR2: SGHTA and FQGTGA. The CDR3 covers 16 residues. CDR3 bases: TGTGCCAGCAGGCCTCCCACAACCCCTGGACCTTACGAGCAGTACTTC. This sequence encodes CASRPPTTPGPYEQYF.

The V gene is TRBV9, the J gene TRBJ2-5, with 7 bases lining up with TRBD2. V was clipped by 4 bases and J by 11 bases; unmatched bases: 20. The germline V gene encodes CDR1 SGDLS and CDR2 YYNGEE. The CDR3 is 16 amino acids. In DNA, the CDR3 is TGTGCCAGCAGCCTCCGGGGGAGCGGGAAGGGGAATGAGCAGTACTTC. Its protein product is CASSLRGSGKGNEQYF.

The V call is TRBV3-1, the J call TRBJ2-7, with 10 positions matching TRBD1. The V gene end was trimmed by 4 bases and the J gene end by 6 bases; junction bases not matched to a gene: 15. Germline CDR1 reads LGHDT; CDR2 reads YNNKEL (reference sequence). The CDR3 contains 17 residues. The chain's CDR3 is CASSLRSLDRGRGEQYF. The CDR3 DNA reads as TGTGCCAGCAGCCTCCGCTCTTTAGACAGGGGGCGCGGCGAGCAGTACTTC.

The chain combines TRBV3-1 with TRBJ2-7; 7 bases fit TRBD2. Germline-derived CDR1 and CDR2 are LGHDT and YNNKEL (reference sequence). The CDR3 consists of 18 residues. J lost 7 bases, V lost 0 bases, and 18 bases had no gene match. Here the CDR3 reads CASSQDPAGVLLYNEQYF. CDR3 nucleotides: TGTGCCAGCAGCCAAGATCCGGCGGGAGTGTTGTTATACAATGAGCAGTACTTC.

Turning to this clonotype: A much larger clone is a single base away; this may be a read error. The chain recombines TRBV5-6 with TRBJ2-5, with D maybe TRBD2 (5 bases). The V gene's germline CDR1 is SGHDT and CDR2 YYEEEE. V was trimmed by 3 bases and J by 11 bases, leaving 14 bases between them. The CDR3 contains 12 residues. The CDR3 is CASSSGGFEQYF. CDR3 in DNA: TGTGCCAGCAGCTCCGGCGGGTTTGAGCAGTACTTC.

The V gene is TRBV28, the J gene TRBJ2-3; D may be TRBD1 (6 bases). V shed 4 bases and J shed 1 base, with 12 bases lying between them. This CDR3 contains 15 residues. Germline lookup yields CDR1 MDHEN and CDR2 SYDVKM. CDR3 sequence: CASSSTGMGTDTQYF. The CDR3 DNA reads as TGTGCCAGCAGTTCAACAGGGATGGGCACAGATACGCAGTATTTT.